This is a list of T cell receptor beta chains from one sample in a study of blood T cell repertoires in COVID-19. Here immunoSEQ multiplex PCR was the method, and the copy in TCRdb shows in-frame clones only, minus some. Seen here are some 210,000 clones, 82% observed once, and the top ten hold about an eighth. The specimen was peripheral blood. The receptors stem from a woman aged 40 to 55 with acute or convalescent COVID-19. CDR3s include the opening cysteine and the closing phenylalanine or tryptophan. A D gene is named only where the DNA matches it firmly. Only part of the rows carry a size: once, few, many, or a class if the clone is expanded.

J gene	V gene	D gene	clone size	CDR3 protein	CDR3 DNA
TRBJ1-6	TRBV10-3	-	-	CAISEFQGNSPLHF	TGTGCCATCAGTGAGTTCCAGGGTAATTCACCCCTCCACTTT
TRBJ1-1	TRBV19	-	-	CASSIRTQGNTEAFF	TGTGCCAGTAGTATTCGCACACAGGGGAACACTGAAGCTTTCTTT
TRBJ2-3	TRBV9	TRBD1	-	CASSPVTGGPDTQYF	TGTGCCAGCAGCCCTGTGACAGGGGGACCAGATACGCAGTATTTT
TRBJ2-2	TRBV5-1	TRBD2	-	CASSLRSGSLHGELFF	TGCGCCAGCAGCTTAAGGAGCGGGAGTTTACACGGGGAGCTGTTTTTT
TRBJ2-7	TRBV19	TRBD2	-	CASSPGGSGRASYEQYF	TGTGCCAGTAGTCCTGGGGGTAGCGGGAGGGCCTCCTACGAGCAGTACTTC
TRBJ2-1	TRBV2	TRBD2	-	CASTPWGGNYNEQFF	TGTGCCAGCACCCCATGGGGGGGGAATTACAATGAGCAGTTCTTC
TRBJ2-1	TRBV10-3	TRBD2	-	CAIGTSGTGEQFF	TGTGCCATAGGGACTAGCGGGACAGGGGAGCAGTTCTTC
TRBJ1-6	TRBV5-5	-	-	CASSLDGRGNSPLHF	TGTGCCAGCAGCTTAGATGGCCGGGGTAATTCACCCCTCCACTTT
TRBJ2-4	TRBV5-1	TRBD1	few	CASSWDRAAKNIQYF	TGCGCCAGCAGCTGGGACAGGGCTGCCAAAAACATTCAGTACTTC
TRBJ1-1	TRBV2	TRBD1	-	CASSEALDRAVVDYTEAFF	TGTGCCAGCAGTGAAGCGCTGGACAGGGCGGTAGTTGACTACACTGAAGCTTTCTTT
TRBJ2-3	TRBV2	TRBD1	-	CASSGTVTSTDTQYF	TGTGCCAGCAGCGGGACAGTGACTAGCACAGATACGCAGTATTTT
TRBJ2-7	TRBV7-6	TRBD2	-	CASSVSGRAYEQYF	TGTGCCAGCAGCGTTAGCGGGAGAGCCTACGAGCAGTACTTC
TRBJ2-7	TRBV14	TRBD1	-	CASSQAHRGLYEQYF	TGTGCCAGCAGCCAAGCCCACAGGGGATTATACGAGCAGTACTTC
TRBJ1-5	TRBV6-5	TRBD1	few	CASSSGTGVQPQHF	TGTGCCAGCAGTTCCGGGACAGGGGTTCAGCCCCAGCATTTT
TRBJ2-7	TRBV3-1/TRBV3-2	TRBD2	-	CASSPTGGRSYEQYF	TGTGCCAGCAGCCCTACGGGAGGGCGTAGTTACGAGCAGTACTTC
TRBJ2-7	TRBV12-5	-	-	CASGRTAYEQYF	TGTGCTAGTGGTAGGACAGCCTACGAGCAGTACTTC
TRBJ2-3	TRBV5-1	TRBD2	-	CATSAGGVGDTQYF	TGCGCCACCTCAGCGGGAGGTGTCGGAGATACGCAGTATTTT
TRBJ1-1	TRBV10-2	-	-	CASSESTAEAFF	TGCGCCAGCAGTGAGTCTACGGCTGAAGCTTTCTTT
TRBJ2-3	TRBV29-1	-	-	CSVEQGPDTQYF	TGCAGCGTTGAACAGGGTCCAGATACGCAGTATTTT
TRBJ2-3	TRBV6-5	TRBD1	-	CASTQSGQTDTQYF	TGTGCCAGCACCCAGTCGGGACAGACAGATACGCAGTATTTT
TRBJ2-7	TRBV18	TRBD1	-	CASSPPGQGSYEQYF	TGTGCCAGCTCGCCTCCTGGACAGGGGTCCTACGAGCAGTACTTC